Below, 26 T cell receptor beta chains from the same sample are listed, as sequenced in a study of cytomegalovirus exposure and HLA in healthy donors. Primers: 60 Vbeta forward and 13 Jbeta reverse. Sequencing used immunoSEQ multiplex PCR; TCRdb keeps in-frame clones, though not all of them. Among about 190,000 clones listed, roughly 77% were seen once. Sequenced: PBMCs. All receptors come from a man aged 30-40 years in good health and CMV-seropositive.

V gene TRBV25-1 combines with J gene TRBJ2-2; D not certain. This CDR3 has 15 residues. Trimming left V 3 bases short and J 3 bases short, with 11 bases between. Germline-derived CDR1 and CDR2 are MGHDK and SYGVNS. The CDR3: CASSDSRLYTGELFF. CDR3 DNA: TGTGCCAGCAGTGACAGCAGACTTTACACCGGGGAGCTGTTTTTT.

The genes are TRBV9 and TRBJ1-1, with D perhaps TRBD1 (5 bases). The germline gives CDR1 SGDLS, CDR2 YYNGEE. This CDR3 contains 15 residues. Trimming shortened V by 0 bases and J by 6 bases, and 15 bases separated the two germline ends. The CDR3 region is CASSVGEGEYSEAFF. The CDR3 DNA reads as TGTGCCAGCAGCGTAGGTGAAGGGGAATATTCTGAAGCTTTCTTT.

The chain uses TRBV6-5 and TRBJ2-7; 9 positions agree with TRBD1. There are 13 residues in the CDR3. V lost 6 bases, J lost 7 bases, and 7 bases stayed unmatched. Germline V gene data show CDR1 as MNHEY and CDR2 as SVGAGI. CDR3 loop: CASRGQGVREQYF. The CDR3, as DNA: TGTGCCAGCAGGGGACAGGGTGTTAGGGAGCAGTACTTC.

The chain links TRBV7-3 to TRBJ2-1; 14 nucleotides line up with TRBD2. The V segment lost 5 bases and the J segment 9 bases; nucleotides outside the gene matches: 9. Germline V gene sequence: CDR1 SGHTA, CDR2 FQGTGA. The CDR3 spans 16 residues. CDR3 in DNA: TGTGCCAGCAGCGCCCGACTAGCGGGGGGGAGAGGTGAGCAGTTCTTC. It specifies CASSARLAGGRGEQFF.

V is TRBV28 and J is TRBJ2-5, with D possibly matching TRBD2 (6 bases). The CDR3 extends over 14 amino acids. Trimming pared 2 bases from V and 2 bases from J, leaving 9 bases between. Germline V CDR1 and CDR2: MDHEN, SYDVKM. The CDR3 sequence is CASSLPGVQETQYF. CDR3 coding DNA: TGTGCCAGCAGTTTACCGGGGGTGCAAGAGACCCAGTACTTC. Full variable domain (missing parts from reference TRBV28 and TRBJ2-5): DVKVTQSSRYLVKRTGEKVFLECVQDMDHENMFWYRQDPGLGLRLIYFSYDVKMKEKGDIPEGYSVSREKKERFSLILESASTNQTSMYLCASSLPGVQETQYFGPGTRLLVL.

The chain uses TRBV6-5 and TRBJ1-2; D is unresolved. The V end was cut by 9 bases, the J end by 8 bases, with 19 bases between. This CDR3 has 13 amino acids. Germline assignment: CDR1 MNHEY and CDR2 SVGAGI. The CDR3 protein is CASSNREPNGYTF. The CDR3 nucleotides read TGTGCCAGTTCAAACCGGGAGCCTAACGGCTACACCTTC.

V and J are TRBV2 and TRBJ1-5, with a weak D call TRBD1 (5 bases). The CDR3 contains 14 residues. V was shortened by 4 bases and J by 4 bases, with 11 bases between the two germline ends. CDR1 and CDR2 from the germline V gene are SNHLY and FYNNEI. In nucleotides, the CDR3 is TGTGCCAGCAGTGTAGCCGGGGGTAATCAGCCCCAGCATTTT. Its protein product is CASSVAGGNQPQHF.

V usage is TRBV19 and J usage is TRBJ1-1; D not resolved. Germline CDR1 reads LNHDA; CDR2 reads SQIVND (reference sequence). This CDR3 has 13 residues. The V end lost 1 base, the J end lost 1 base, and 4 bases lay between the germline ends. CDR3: CASSIAENTEAFF. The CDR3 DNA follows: TGTGCCAGTAGTATAGCAGAGAACACTGAAGCTTTCTTT.

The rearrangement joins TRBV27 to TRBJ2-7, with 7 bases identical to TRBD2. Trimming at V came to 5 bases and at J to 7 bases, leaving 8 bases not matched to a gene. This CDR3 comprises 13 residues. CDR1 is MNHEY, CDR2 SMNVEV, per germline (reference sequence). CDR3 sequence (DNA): TGTGCCAGCAGTCCGTGGGGGGGAGGGGAGCAGTACTTC. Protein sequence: CASSPWGGGEQYF.

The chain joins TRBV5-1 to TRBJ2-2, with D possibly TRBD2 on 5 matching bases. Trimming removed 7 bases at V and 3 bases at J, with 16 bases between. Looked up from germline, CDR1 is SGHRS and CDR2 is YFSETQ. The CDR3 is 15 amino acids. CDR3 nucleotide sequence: TGCGCCAGCGGCCGACGGGGTGGGGACACCGGGGAGCTGTTTTTT. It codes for CASGRRGGDTGELFF.

The CDR3 DNA sequence: TGTGCCAGCAGCTTAGGCAGGGGTAACTATGGCTACACCTTC. This gives the protein CASSLGRGNYGYTF. The V gene is TRBV5-6, the J gene TRBJ1-2, with D maybe TRBD1 (6 bases). V shed 2 bases and J shed 1 base, with 9 bases lying between them. Germline loops: CDR1 SGHDT, CDR2 YYEEEE. This CDR3 is built from 14 residues.

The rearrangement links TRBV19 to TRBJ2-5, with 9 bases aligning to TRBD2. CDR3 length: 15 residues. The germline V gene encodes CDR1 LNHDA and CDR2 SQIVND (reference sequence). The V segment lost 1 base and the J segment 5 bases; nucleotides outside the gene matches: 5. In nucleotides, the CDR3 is TGTGCCAGTAGTATAGTAGCGGGAGTACGGGAGACCCAGTACTTC. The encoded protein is CASSIVAGVRETQYF.

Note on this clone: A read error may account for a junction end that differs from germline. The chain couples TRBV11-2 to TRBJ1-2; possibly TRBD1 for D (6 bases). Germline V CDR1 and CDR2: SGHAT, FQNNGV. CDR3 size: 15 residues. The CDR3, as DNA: TGTGCCAGCAGCCTAGACCCCTGGGGGCCTTATGGCTACACCTTC. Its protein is CASSLDPWGPYGYTF.

The CDR3 here is CASRGLAGRGYGYTF. The CDR3 nucleotides are TGTGCCAGTAGGGGCCTGGCGGGGCGCGGCTATGGCTACACCTTC. The chain links TRBV19 to TRBJ1-2; perhaps TRBD1 as D (5 bases). This CDR3 is built from 15 residues. Trimming removed 6 bases at V and 4 bases at J, with 18 bases between. The germline V gene encodes CDR1 LNHDA and CDR2 SQIVND (reference sequence).

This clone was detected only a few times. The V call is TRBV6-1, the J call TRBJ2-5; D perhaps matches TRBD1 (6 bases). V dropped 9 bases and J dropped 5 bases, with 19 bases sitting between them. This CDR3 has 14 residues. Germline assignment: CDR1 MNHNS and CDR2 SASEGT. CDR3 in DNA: TGTGCCAGTACAAAAACAGGGCCTTGGGAGACCCAGTACTTC. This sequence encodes CASTKTGPWETQYF.

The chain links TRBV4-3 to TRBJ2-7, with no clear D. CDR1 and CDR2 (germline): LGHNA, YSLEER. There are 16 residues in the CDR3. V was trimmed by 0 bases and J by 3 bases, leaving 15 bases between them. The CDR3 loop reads CASSQEVAARRYEQYF. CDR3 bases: TGCGCCAGCAGCCAAGAGGTGGCGGCACGGCGCTACGAGCAGTACTTC.

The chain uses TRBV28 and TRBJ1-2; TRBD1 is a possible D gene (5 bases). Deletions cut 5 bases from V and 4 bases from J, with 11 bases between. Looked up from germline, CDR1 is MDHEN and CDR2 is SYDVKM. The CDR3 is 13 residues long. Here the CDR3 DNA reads TGTGCCAGCAGTCCCGCGGGGACCTATGGCTACACCTTC. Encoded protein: CASSPAGTYGYTF.

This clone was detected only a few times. Written as DNA, the CDR3 is TGCGCCAGCAGCCAGGGGATAGCGGGGGGGAACCCCTACGAGCAGTACTTC. Protein sequence: CASSQGIAGGNPYEQYF. V and J are TRBV4-1 and TRBJ2-7, with TRBD2 matching 11 bases. The length of the CDR3 is 17 residues. V lost 3 bases and J lost 2; bases outside the gene matches: 9. Germline lookup yields CDR1 MGHRA and CDR2 YSYEKL.

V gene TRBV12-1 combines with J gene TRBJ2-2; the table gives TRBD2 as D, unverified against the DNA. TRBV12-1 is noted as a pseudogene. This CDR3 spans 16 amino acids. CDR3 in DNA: TGTGCCAGCAGCTTTCCGGGTCTTGCCCACACCGGGGAGCTGTTTTTT. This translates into CASSFPGLAHTGELFF.

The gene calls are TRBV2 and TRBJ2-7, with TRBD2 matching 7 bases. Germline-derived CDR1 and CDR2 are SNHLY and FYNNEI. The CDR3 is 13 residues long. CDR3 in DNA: TGTGCGGGGGGGTTGGGAGTATCCTACGAGCAGTACTTC. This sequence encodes CAGGLGVSYEQYF.

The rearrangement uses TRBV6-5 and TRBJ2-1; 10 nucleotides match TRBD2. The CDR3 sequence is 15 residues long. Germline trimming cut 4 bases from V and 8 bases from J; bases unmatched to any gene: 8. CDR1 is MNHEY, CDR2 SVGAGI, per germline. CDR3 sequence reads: CASSSAGGPRDEQFF. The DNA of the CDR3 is TGTGCCAGCAGTTCAGCGGGAGGGCCTCGGGATGAGCAGTTCTTC.

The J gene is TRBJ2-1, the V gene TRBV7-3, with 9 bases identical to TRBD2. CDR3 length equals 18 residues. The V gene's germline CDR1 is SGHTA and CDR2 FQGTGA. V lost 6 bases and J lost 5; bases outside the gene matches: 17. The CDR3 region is CASSRTPGLAGPNNEQFF. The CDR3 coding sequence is TGTGCCAGCAGTAGGACTCCGGGACTAGCAGGCCCGAACAATGAGCAGTTCTTC.

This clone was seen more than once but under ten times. Written as DNA, the CDR3 is TGCGCCAGCAGCTTTGGGACTAGTGACACCGGGGAGCTGTTTTTT. Its translation is CASSFGTSDTGELFF. This chain uses TRBV5-1 with TRBJ2-2; 8 bases fit TRBD2. The V and J ends lost 2 bases and 3 bases, in that order; junction bases with no gene match: 3. This CDR3 spans 15 amino acids. Per germline, CDR1 SGHRS and CDR2 YFSETQ.

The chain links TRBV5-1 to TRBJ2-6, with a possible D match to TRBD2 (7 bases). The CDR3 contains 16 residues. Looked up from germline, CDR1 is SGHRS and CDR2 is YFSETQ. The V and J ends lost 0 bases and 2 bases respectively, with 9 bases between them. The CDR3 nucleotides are TGCGCCAGCAGCTTGGAGGGGGGGCCTGGGGCCAACGTCCTGACTTTC. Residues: CASSLEGGPGANVLTF.

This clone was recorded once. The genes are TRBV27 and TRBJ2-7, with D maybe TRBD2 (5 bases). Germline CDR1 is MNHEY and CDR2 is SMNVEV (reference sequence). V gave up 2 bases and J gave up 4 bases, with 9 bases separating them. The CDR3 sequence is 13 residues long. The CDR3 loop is CASSLRLAYEQYF. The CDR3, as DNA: TGTGCCAGCAGTTTAAGGCTAGCTTACGAGCAGTACTTC.

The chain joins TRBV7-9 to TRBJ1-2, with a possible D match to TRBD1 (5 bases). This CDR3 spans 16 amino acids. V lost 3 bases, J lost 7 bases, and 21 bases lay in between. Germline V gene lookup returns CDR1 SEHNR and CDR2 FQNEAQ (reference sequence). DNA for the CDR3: TGTGCCAGCAGCTTGACAGAAAGGGCGTCTCTATTTGGCTACACCTTC. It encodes CASSLTERASLFGYTF.